Each of the 29 T cell receptor beta chains below was sequenced from the same sample in a study of cytomegalovirus exposure and HLA in healthy donors. The PCR had 60 Vbeta and 13 Jbeta primers. Sequenced by immunoSEQ multiplex PCR; TCRdb stores in-frame clones only, minus some. Of more than 150,000 clones in the sample, over 60% were seen once. Sequenced sample: PBMCs. The receptor source for this set is a young man in good health and CMV-seronegative.

The chain has TRBV18 and TRBJ2-5; 11 bases are a match to TRBD2. Germline assignment: CDR1 KGHSH and CDR2 LQKENI. The V and J ends lost 4 bases and 11 bases, in that order; junction bases with no gene match: 12. The CDR3 spans 15 residues. As DNA, the CDR3 is TGTGCCAGCTCACGACTAGCGGGGCCCTTGGAGGAGCAGTACTTC. Its protein product is CASSRLAGPLEEQYF.

This sequence joins TRBV19 and TRBJ2-2, with 7 bases lining up with TRBD2. V shed 5 bases and J 2 bases; nucleotides not matched to a gene: 8. Germline CDR1 is LNHDA and CDR2 is SQIVND (reference sequence). The CDR3 is 16 residues long. CDR3 loop: CASSRLAGRNTGELFF. DNA for the CDR3: TGTGCCAGTAGTCGGTTAGCGGGCCGAAACACCGGGGAGCTGTTTTTT. Together with reference TRBV19 and TRBJ2-2, the CDR3 gives the full variable domain: DGGITQSPKYLFRKEGQNVTLSCEQNLNHDAMYWYRQDPGQGLRLIYYSQIVNDFQKGDIAEGYSVSREKKESFPLTVTSAQKNPTAFYLCASSRLAGRNTGELFFGEGSRLTVL.

The J gene is TRBJ1-3, the V gene TRBV7-9; D ambiguous. Looked up from germline, CDR1 is SEHNR and CDR2 is FQNEAQ (reference sequence). Trimming cost V 4 bases and J 1 base, with 11 bases left between them. CDR3 length: 15 amino acids. In DNA form, the CDR3 reads TGTGCCAGCAGCTCAAATCAGAGGTCTGGAAACACCATATATTTT. Translation: CASSSNQRSGNTIYF.

V and J are TRBV7-9 and TRBJ2-4, with D uncertain. Germline V gene lookup returns CDR1 SEHNR and CDR2 FQNEAQ (reference sequence). CDR3 length equals 16 residues. The V end was cut by 3 bases, the J end by 3 bases, with 15 bases between. The CDR3 loop is CASSFSPPRVKNIQYF. CDR3 sequence (DNA): TGTGCCAGCAGCTTTTCGCCCCCCCGGGTCAAAAACATTCAGTACTTC.

The CDR3 is CASSSRTSAFQETQYF. For the CDR3, the DNA is TGTGCCAGCAGCTCCCGGACTAGCGCCTTCCAAGAGACCCAGTACTTC. The chain is built from TRBV5-4 and TRBJ2-5; 9 nucleotides match TRBD2. With 3 bases clipped from V and 1 base from J, the junction kept 7 bases outside the gene matches. The CDR3 is made up of 16 amino acids. CDR1 and CDR2 (germline): SGHNT, YYREEE (reference sequence).

This chain uses TRBV28 with TRBJ2-6; 7 nucleotides agree with TRBD1. Trimming cost V 5 bases and J 0 bases; bases outside gene matches: 7. This CDR3 is built from 17 residues. Looked up from germline, CDR1 is MDHEN and CDR2 is SYDVKM. CDR3 in DNA: TGTGCCAGCAGTGGACAGGTACTCCTCTCTGGGGCCAACGTCCTGACTTTC. Encoded protein: CASSGQVLLSGANVLTF.

V gene TRBV2 combines with J gene TRBJ2-3; D remains ambiguous. CDR1 and CDR2 from the germline V gene are SNHLY and FYNNEI. V lost 3 bases and J 0 bases, leaving 10 bases between the germline ends. The CDR3 sequence is 15 residues long. CDR3 region: CASSESFSSTDTQYF. The CDR3 DNA follows: TGTGCCAGCAGTGAGAGCTTCTCTAGCACAGATACGCAGTATTTT.

The chain couples TRBV6-4 to TRBJ2-7; 9 bases align to TRBD1. This CDR3 comprises 14 residues. Germline assignment: CDR1 MRHNA and CDR2 SNTAGT. Trimming removed 7 bases from V and 2 bases from J; junction bases left unmatched: 6. The CDR3 reads CASTARDRAYEQYF. The CDR3 coding sequence is TGTGCCAGCACTGCTCGGGACAGGGCCTACGAGCAGTACTTC.

The J gene is TRBJ1-4, the V gene TRBV27, with D possibly matching TRBD1 (5 bases). V was pared by 4 bases and J by 8 bases, with 20 bases between. Germline V gene lookup returns CDR1 MNHEY and CDR2 SMNVEV (reference sequence). There are 16 residues in the CDR3. The CDR3 loop is CASSSPQGMGVEKLFF. The CDR3 nucleotides read TGTGCCAGCAGTTCCCCCCAGGGCATGGGTGTGGAAAAACTGTTTTTT.

This chain joins TRBV30 and TRBJ2-2; 11 bases align to TRBD2. Germline loops: CDR1 GTSNPN, CDR2 SVGIG (reference sequence). V lost 0 bases, J lost 4 bases, and 1 base stayed unmatched. The length of the CDR3 is 15 residues. As DNA, the CDR3 is TGTGCCTGGAGTGTACTAGCGGGAGCCACCGGGGAGCTGTTTTTT. This encodes CAWSVLAGATGELFF. Variable domain in full (rest from reference TRBV30 and TRBJ2-2): SQTIHQWPATLVQPVGSPLSLECTVEGTSNPNLYWYRQAAGRGLQLLFYSVGIGQISSEVPQNLSASRPQDRQFILSSKKLLLSDSGFYLCAWSVLAGATGELFFGEGSRLTVL.

This clone came up a few times. Distinct nucleotide sequences in the sample also encode this CDR3. This chain uses TRBV28 with TRBJ1-6, with 7 bases aligning to TRBD1. The J segment lost 3 bases and the V segment lost 2 bases, leaving 4 bases of the junction unmatched. Looked up from germline, CDR1 is MDHEN and CDR2 is SYDVKM. The CDR3 has 16 residues. In nucleotides, the CDR3 is TGTGCCAGCAGTTTAGAACAGGGGATCTATAATTCACCCCTCCACTTT. Residues: CASSLEQGIYNSPLHF.

This chain uses TRBV30 with TRBJ1-5; TRBD1 matches at 10 bases. Trimming removed 5 bases from V and 0 bases from J; junction bases left unmatched: 4. Germline V gives CDR1 GTSNPN, CDR2 SVGIG (reference sequence). The CDR3 extends over 15 amino acids. The CDR3 protein is CAWDRGQGSNQPQHF. The DNA of the CDR3 is TGTGCCTGGGACAGGGGGCAAGGTAGCAATCAGCCCCAGCATTTT.

The chain recombines TRBV5-4 with TRBJ1-4; maybe TRBD1 (5 bases). Trimming removed 3 bases at V and 8 bases at J, with 14 bases between. The CDR3 totals 14 residues. Looked up from germline, CDR1 is SGHNT and CDR2 is YYREEE (reference sequence). The CDR3 region is CASSSGQGGEKLFF. CDR3 sequence (DNA): TGTGCCAGCAGCTCGGGGCAGGGAGGGGAAAAACTGTTTTTT.

The rearrangement uses TRBV27 and TRBJ1-4; 8 bases map to TRBD1. J gave up 8 bases and V 7 bases, and 9 bases lay outside the gene matches. This CDR3 has 14 amino acids. In germline, CDR1 is MNHEY, CDR2 SMNVEV (reference sequence). The CDR3 loop reads CASTQTGVREKLFF. CDR3 DNA: TGTGCCAGCACCCAGACAGGGGTTAGAGAAAAACTGTTTTTT.

This sequence joins TRBV28 and TRBJ2-1; 7 bases map to TRBD2. This CDR3 spans 15 amino acids. Germline loops: CDR1 MDHEN, CDR2 SYDVKM. Germline trimming cut 3 bases from V and 9 bases from J; bases unmatched to any gene: 11. CDR3 sequence reads: CASSLEGGSGGEQFF. CDR3 coding DNA: TGTGCCAGCAGTTTGGAAGGCGGGAGTGGGGGTGAGCAGTTCTTC.

This rearrangement joins TRBV7-9 to TRBJ2-7; TRBD1 matches at 11 bases. The junction had 11 bases not matched to a gene; V was cut back by 4 bases and J by 3 bases. This CDR3 region has 17 residues. Germline-derived CDR1 and CDR2 are SEHNR and FQNEAQ (reference sequence). CDR3 DNA sequence: TGTGCCAGCAGCTCCATCCCCGGGACAGGGGGGGGCTACGAGCAGTACTTC. Protein sequence: CASSSIPGTGGGYEQYF.

Here the CDR3 reads CASSQTARALNTEAFF. The CDR3 region has the DNA TGTGCCAGCAGCCAGACGGCCAGGGCCTTAAACACTGAAGCTTTCTTT. The chain has TRBV14 and TRBJ1-1, with D possibly being TRBD1 (5 bases). From germline, CDR1 is SGHDN and CDR2 FVKESK. V was clipped by 3 bases and J by 2 bases, with 16 bases between them. The CDR3 consists of 16 residues.

The chain carries TRBV7-9 and TRBJ2-6; D is ambiguous. V gave up 5 bases and J gave up 9 bases, with 5 bases separating them. The CDR3 sequence is 11 residues long. Germline V gene data show CDR1 as SEHNR and CDR2 as FQNEAQ (reference sequence). The CDR3 region is CASSPLNVLTF. The CDR3 DNA follows: TGTGCCAGCAGCCCCCTCAACGTCCTGACTTTC.

The chain recombines TRBV6-5 with TRBJ1-1; D remains unclear. This CDR3 has 15 amino acids. V was clipped by 0 bases and J by 4 bases, with 12 bases between them. Germline V gives CDR1 MNHEY, CDR2 SVGAGI. The DNA of the CDR3 is TGTGCCAGCAGTTACTCGACATGGAGGACCACTGAAGCTTTCTTT. Translation gives CASSYSTWRTTEAFF.

The DNA of the CDR3 is TGCGCCAGCAGACAAGGACTAGCGGGGTACGAGCAGTACTTC. Translation: CASRQGLAGYEQYF. The chain carries TRBV5-1 and TRBJ2-7; 12 positions match TRBD2. V gave up 5 bases and J gave up 4 bases; unmatched junction bases: 4. Per the germline V gene, CDR1 is SGHRS and CDR2 is YFSETQ. The CDR3 has 14 amino acids. Supplemented by reference TRBV5-1 and TRBJ2-7, the full variable domain reads KAGVTQTPRYLIKTRGQQVTLSCSPISGHRSVSWYQQTPGQGLQFLFEYFSETQRNKGNFPGRFSGRQFSNSRSEMNVSTLELGDSALYLCASRQGLAGYEQYFGPGTRLTVT.

This sequence joins TRBV25-1 and TRBJ1-1; the D is unclear. The CDR3 has 14 residues. Germline V gene data show CDR1 as MGHDK and CDR2 as SYGVNS. The V end was cut by 1 base, the J end by 1 base, with 7 bases between. As DNA, the CDR3 is TGTGCCAGCAGTGAATGGAGAGGGAACACTGAAGCTTTCTTT. Its translation is CASSEWRGNTEAFF.

This clone occurred once. DNA of the CDR3: TGTGCCAGCAGCGCTATTTCGACGGGGAACTATGGCTACACCTTC. Its protein product is CASSAISTGNYGYTF. The chain carries TRBV6-5 and TRBJ1-2; no clear D gene. The V and J ends lost 6 bases and 2 bases respectively, with 16 bases between them. The CDR3 has 15 residues. Per the germline V gene, CDR1 is MNHEY and CDR2 is SVGAGI.

V and J are TRBV19 and TRBJ1-1; no reliable D call. V lost 1 base and J lost 0, with 9 bases in between. The CDR3 runs 15 residues. In germline, CDR1 is LNHDA, CDR2 SQIVND (reference sequence). The chain's CDR3 is CASSIVGELNTEAFF. DNA of the CDR3: TGTGCCAGTAGTATAGTCGGGGAACTGAACACTGAAGCTTTCTTT.

This clone was detected only once. The V gene is TRBV19, the J gene TRBJ2-7, with 9 bases matching TRBD1. This CDR3 is built from 14 residues. In germline, CDR1 is LNHDA, CDR2 SQIVND (reference sequence). V trimming: 4 bases; J trimming: 5 bases; junction bases outside the gene matches: 6. The CDR3 sequence is CASSRGQGLHEQYF. CDR3 nucleotide sequence: TGTGCCAGTAGTAGGGGACAGGGCTTACACGAGCAGTACTTC.

The J gene is TRBJ2-5, the V gene TRBV21-1; no check of the table's D call, TRBD1, against the DNA was made. TRBV21-1 is flagged as a pseudogene. The CDR3 runs 12 residues. The CDR3, as DNA: TGTGCCGGGGGGACAGGGCAAGAGACCCAGTACTTC. Its protein product is CAGGTGQETQYF.

The chain links TRBV28 to TRBJ2-1; TRBD2 matches 8 bases. The V gene's germline CDR1 is MDHEN and CDR2 SYDVKM. CDR3 length: 16 residues. The ends lost 3 bases at V and 2 bases at J; junction bases unmatched: 6. CDR3 nucleotide sequence: TGTGCCAGCAGTTTCCGGACTAGCCGGGCCTACAATGAGCAGTTCTTC. Translation gives CASSFRTSRAYNEQFF.

The chain uses TRBV5-1 and TRBJ1-4, with TRBD1 matching 8 bases. Trimming cost V 4 bases and J 10 bases; bases outside gene matches: 12. CDR1 and CDR2 (germline): SGHRS, YFSETQ. The length of the CDR3 is 15 residues. The CDR3 reads CASSPGQGVPLKLFF. CDR3 DNA sequence: TGCGCCAGCAGCCCCGGACAGGGCGTCCCCCTAAAACTGTTTTTT.

Only a few counts were recorded for this clone. The chain couples TRBV19 to TRBJ2-1, with 7 bases aligning to TRBD2. J lost 0 bases, V lost 5 bases, and 4 bases had no gene match. Per germline, CDR1 LNHDA and CDR2 SQIVND (reference sequence). The CDR3 spans 15 residues. The CDR3 region has the DNA TGTGCCAGTAGTCCTAGCGGCAGCTCCTACAATGAGCAGTTCTTC. It specifies CASSPSGSSYNEQFF.

J is TRBJ2-1 and V is TRBV28; 10 nucleotides align to TRBD2. CDR1 and CDR2 from the germline V gene are MDHEN and SYDVKM. The CDR3 is 17 residues long. Losses at the gene ends were 0 bases for V and 7 bases for J; bases not matched to a gene: 9. The CDR3 sequence: CASSLWVGLAGENEQFF. For the CDR3, the DNA is TGTGCCAGCAGTTTATGGGTCGGCCTAGCGGGAGAGAATGAGCAGTTCTTC.